This T cell receptor beta chain appears in the sequencing data of a study of blood T cell repertoires in COVID-19. Sequenced by immunoSEQ multiplex PCR; TCRdb stores in-frame clones only, minus some. This sample has under 450,000 clones, with 80% to 90% found just once. The germline V and J ends were trimmed by 4 bases and 7 bases, with 19 bases remaining between them. CDR3 length: 16 amino acids. Germline assignment: CDR1 KGHSH and CDR2 LQKENI. Sequenced: PBMCs or T cells enriched from blood (not recorded which). The sequence came from a man under 40 who had recovered from COVID-19. The chain links TRBV18 to TRBJ2-2; no definite D call. The DNA of the CDR3 is TGTGCCAGCTCACTTACTCTTCTAAATCTAGACGGGGAGCTGTTTTTT. Amino acids: CASSLTLLNLDGELFF.